Below are 4 T cell receptor beta chains sequenced from a single sample in a study of CD8+CD57+ T cells in acquired aplastic anemia. Genomic DNA constituted the template upon which TCR beta VDJ and CDR3 profiling was performed. Via MiXCR, TCRdb re-called the reads, giving one row per CDR3 protein. The sample has 180,000 or so distinct CDR3 sequences, approximately 49% seen once. The sequencing sample was made of sorted CD4+, CD8+, or CD8+CD57+ T cells (not recorded which) from PBMCs. The receptors shown here come from a human donor in good health.

The gene calls are TRBV19 and TRBJ2-3; TRBD1 agrees at 9 bases. Germline CDR1 is LNHDA and CDR2 is SQIVND (reference sequence). V lost 9 bases to trimming and J lost 3 bases; unmatched junction nucleotides: 10. The CDR3 sequence is 15 residues long. DNA of the CDR3: TGTGCCAGCCGGGACAGGGCACTAGTTACAGATACGCAGTATTTT. This translates into CASRDRALVTDTQYF.

V and J are TRBV7-3 and TRBJ2-2; D not resolved. Between the trimmed V and J ends, which lost 6 bases and 6 bases, there was a span of 8 bases. Germline CDR1 and CDR2: SGHTA and FQGTGA. This CDR3 region has 12 residues. CDR3 bases: TGTGCCAGCAGTTTTGGCCCCGGGGAGCTGTTTTTT. Its protein is CASSFGPGELFF.

The chain couples TRBV5-1 to TRBJ2-6; D is uncertain. This CDR3 is 15 amino acids long. Trimming removed 0 bases from V and 0 bases from J, with 4 bases in between. Germline CDR1 reads SGHRS; CDR2 reads YFSETQ. CDR3 bases: TGCGCCAGCAGCTTGGGACTCTCTGGGGCCAACGTCCTGACTTTC. As protein: CASSLGLSGANVLTF.

As DNA, the CDR3 is TGTGCCAGCAGTGAAGGACGGACACTCACCGGGGAGCTGTTTTTT. Translation gives CASSEGRTLTGELFF. The genes are TRBV6-1 and TRBJ2-2, with D maybe TRBD1 (5 bases). Germline V CDR1 and CDR2: MNHNS, SASEGT. The CDR3 spans 15 residues. Deletions cut 1 base from V and 4 bases from J, with 10 bases between.